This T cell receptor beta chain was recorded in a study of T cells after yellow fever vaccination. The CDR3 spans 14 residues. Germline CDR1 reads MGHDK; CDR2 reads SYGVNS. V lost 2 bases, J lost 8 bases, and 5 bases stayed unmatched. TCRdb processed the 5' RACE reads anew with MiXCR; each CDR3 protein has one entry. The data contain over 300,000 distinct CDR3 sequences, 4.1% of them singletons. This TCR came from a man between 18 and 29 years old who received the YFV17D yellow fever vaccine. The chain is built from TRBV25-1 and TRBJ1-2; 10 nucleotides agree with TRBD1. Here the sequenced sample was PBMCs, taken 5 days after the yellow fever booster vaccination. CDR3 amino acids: CASSELDRGQGYTF. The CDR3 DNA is TGTGCCAGCAGTGAACTCGACAGGGGGCAGGGCTACACCTTC.